Following are 26 T cell receptor beta chains from one sample sequenced in a study of T cell responses to AZD1222 COVID-19 vaccine. Here immunoSEQ multiplex PCR was the method, and the copy in TCRdb shows in-frame clones only, minus some. The sample lists about 130,000 clones; 88% were seen once. The specimen was peripheral blood, collected 28 days after the second AZD1222 dose. Receptors were obtained from an adult who received the AZD1222 COVID-19 vaccine.

For this clone: At the DNA level, this CDR3 is encoded by other sequences in the same sample as well. The rearrangement joins TRBV18 to TRBJ1-5; D call uncertain. Germline assignment: CDR1 KGHSH and CDR2 LQKENI. The V end lost 1 base, the J end lost 0 bases, and 4 bases lay between the germline ends. The length of the CDR3 is 14 residues. The CDR3 spells CASSPQDSNQPQHF. As DNA, the CDR3 is TGTGCCAGCTCACCACAAGATAGCAATCAGCCCCAGCATTTT.

V and J are TRBV20-1 and TRBJ2-4, with D possibly matching TRBD2 (7 bases). Trimming pared 3 bases from V and 6 bases from J, leaving 15 bases between. Germline V gene data show CDR1 as DFQATT and CDR2 as SNEGSKA (reference sequence). The CDR3 runs 14 residues. CDR3 DNA sequence: TGCAGTGCTAGTGGGGGGGCCGGAGGAAACATTCAGTACTTC. It codes for CSASGGAGGNIQYF.

The chain has TRBV6-2 or TRBV6-3 and TRBJ1-5; 9 bases fit TRBD1. The V gene's germline CDR1 is MNHEY and CDR2 SVGEGT. The V gene end was trimmed by 4 bases and the J gene end by 0 bases; junction bases not matched to a gene: 7. The CDR3 has 17 amino acids. The CDR3 sequence: CASSSDRGGFSNQPQHF. As DNA, the CDR3 is TGTGCCAGCAGTTCGGACAGGGGCGGGTTTAGCAATCAGCCCCAGCATTTT.

The rearrangement uses TRBV19 and TRBJ2-4; no clear D gene. V shed 1 base and J shed 4 bases, with 11 bases lying between them. Germline V gives CDR1 LNHDA, CDR2 SQIVND (reference sequence). The length of the CDR3 is 15 residues. The DNA of the CDR3 is TGTGCCAGTAGTATAGCCTGGGGTGGGAAAAACATTCAGTACTTC. As protein: CASSIAWGGKNIQYF. Full variable domain (outside the CDR3, taken from reference TRBV19 and TRBJ2-4): DGGITQSPKYLFRKEGQNVTLSCEQNLNHDAMYWYRQDPGQGLRLIYYSQIVNDFQKGDIAEGYSVSREKKESFPLTVTSAQKNPTAFYLCASSIAWGGKNIQYFGAGTRLSVL.

The gene calls are TRBV6-6 and TRBJ1-5; a weak D match, TRBD1 (6 bases). Germline V gene sequence: CDR1 MNHNY, CDR2 SVGAGI (reference sequence). This CDR3 is 14 amino acids long. V lost 6 bases and J 6 bases, leaving 15 bases between the germline ends. The CDR3 region is CASRMTGMAQPQHF. CDR3 nucleotides: TGTGCCAGCAGAATGACAGGTATGGCTCAGCCCCAGCATTTT.

The V and J genes are TRBV28 and TRBJ2-7; TRBD2 is a possible D gene (5 bases). Between the trimmed V and J ends, which lost 2 bases and 2 bases, there was a span of 13 bases. The CDR3 extends over 15 amino acids. CDR1 MDHEN and CDR2 SYDVKM come from the germline V gene. The DNA for the CDR3 is TGTGCCAGCAGTTTAATAGCGCCCAGAACCTACGAGCAGTACTTC. Translated, it gives CASSLIAPRTYEQYF.

The chain uses TRBV5-1 and TRBJ1-2; possible D gene TRBD1, 6 bases. The CDR3 totals 14 residues. From germline, CDR1 is SGHRS and CDR2 YFSETQ. Trimming pared 0 bases from V and 4 bases from J, leaving 10 bases between. The CDR3 region is CASSLASGVYGYTF. The CDR3 region has the DNA TGCGCCAGCAGCTTGGCCTCAGGGGTCTATGGCTACACCTTC.

The rearrangement uses TRBV29-1 and TRBJ2-3; 11 bases map to TRBD2. V shed 5 bases, J shed 0 bases, and the junction held 4 bases outside the gene matches. CDR1 is SQVTM, CDR2 ANQGSEA, per germline. The CDR3 contains 15 residues. CDR3 in DNA: TGCAGCGTTCAGACTAGCGGGACCAGCACAGATACGCAGTATTTT. This gives the protein CSVQTSGTSTDTQYF.

The chain is built from TRBV11-3 and TRBJ2-2, with TRBD2 identical over 15 bases. CDR1 and CDR2 from the germline V gene are SGHNT and YENEEA. There are 20 residues in the CDR3. The V and J ends lost 5 bases and 1 base, in that order; junction bases with no gene match: 11. The CDR3: CASSVSPGLAGGKNTGELFF. The CDR3 DNA is TGTGCCAGCAGCGTCTCTCCGGGACTAGCGGGGGGTAAGAACACCGGGGAGCTGTTTTTT.

The CDR3 DNA reads TGTGCCAGCCCGGGAGCAGGTACCAGGGAGCAGTTCTTC. This codes for CASPGAGTREQFF. This chain links TRBV2 with TRBJ2-1; possibly TRBD2 for D (6 bases). This CDR3 is built from 13 residues. The germline gives CDR1 SNHLY, CDR2 FYNNEI. Trimming cost V 8 bases and J 10 bases, with 18 bases left between them.

V and J are TRBV6-1 and TRBJ1-4, with TRBD1 identical over 11 bases. This CDR3 has 15 residues. With V trimmed by 2 bases and J by 8 bases, 4 bases remained unmatched. Per the germline V gene, CDR1 is MNHNS and CDR2 is SASEGT. In DNA, the CDR3 is TGTGCCAGCAGTGAACGGACAGGGGGCATCGAAAAACTGTTTTTT. Translating it yields CASSERTGGIEKLFF.

The chain is built from TRBV12-3 or TRBV12-4 and TRBJ1-1; maybe TRBD1 (5 bases). CDR3 size: 13 residues. V was pared by 8 bases and J by 4 bases, with 14 bases between. The CDR3 bases are TGTGCCAGCGGGAGACAGCAGGGCACTGAAGCTTTCTTT. This sequence encodes CASGRQQGTEAFF.

CDR3 in amino acids: CASSYGTGGYHNEQFF. As DNA, the CDR3 is TGTGCCAGCAGTTACGGGACGGGGGGTTACCACAATGAGCAGTTCTTC. This sequence joins TRBV6-2 or TRBV6-3 and TRBJ2-1; TRBD2 matches at 7 bases. This CDR3 contains 16 residues. Trimming cost V 2 bases and J 5 bases; bases outside gene matches: 9. Germline lookup yields CDR1 MNHEY and CDR2 SVGEGT.

V gene TRBV7-2 combines with J gene TRBJ1-5; D remains unclear. The CDR3 is 13 amino acids. The germline V gene has CDR1 SGHTA and CDR2 FQGNSA. Trimming left V 2 bases short and J 6 bases short, with 8 bases between. The DNA of the CDR3 is TGTGCCAGCAGCTTATATGAGTTTCAGCCCCAGCATTTT. Its translation is CASSLYEFQPQHF.

The chain joins TRBV30 to TRBJ1-2; no firm D call. The length of the CDR3 is 10 residues. Trimming removed 8 bases at V and 3 bases at J, with 7 bases between. The germline V gene has CDR1 GTSNPN and CDR2 SVGIG (reference sequence). For the CDR3, the DNA is TGTGCCGGAGGCTACTATGGCTACACCTTC. It codes for CAGGYYGYTF.

This chain joins TRBV4-3 and TRBJ1-3; 8 nucleotides agree with TRBD1. In germline, CDR1 is LGHNA, CDR2 YSLEER. Unmatched junction bases numbered 8, after V lost 1 base and J lost 0 bases. The CDR3 spans 18 residues. DNA of the CDR3: TGCGCCAGCAGCCAAGGACCGGGACAGGAACACTCTGGAAACACCATATATTTT. Its translation is CASSQGPGQEHSGNTIYF.

This chain uses TRBV5-4 with TRBJ2-1, with 8 bases that match TRBD2. The V gene's germline CDR1 is SGHNT and CDR2 YYREEE (reference sequence). The CDR3 totals 15 residues. After removal of 10 bases from V and 7 bases from J, the junction contained 16 bases not matched to a gene. Written as DNA, the CDR3 is TGTGCCCTCGGGGGGGCGGGAGTAGAGTTAAATGAGCAGTTCTTC. This codes for CALGGAGVELNEQFF.

This chain connects TRBV27 to TRBJ2-2; 15 bases line up with TRBD2. Germline V gene data show CDR1 as MNHEY and CDR2 as SMNVEV (reference sequence). With 5 bases clipped from V and 7 bases from J, the junction kept 8 bases outside the gene matches. This CDR3 spans 17 amino acids. DNA for the CDR3: TGTGCCAGCAGTCTCTCCGGGACTAGCGGGAGGATCGGGGAGCTGTTTTTT. Translating gives CASSLSGTSGRIGELFF.

V is TRBV5-1 and J is TRBJ1-2, with 9 positions matching TRBD1. The CDR3 spans 15 residues. Germline V gene lookup returns CDR1 SGHRS and CDR2 YFSETQ. V dropped 6 bases and J dropped 3; count of bases not matched to a gene: 9. The CDR3 reads CASTPRTGDHYGYTF. CDR3 DNA sequence: TGCGCCAGCACTCCAAGGACAGGGGACCACTATGGCTACACCTTC.

This clone showed up just once. The chain carries TRBV6-5 and TRBJ1-5; no definite D call. Germline CDR1 is MNHEY and CDR2 is SVGAGI. The CDR3 is 10 amino acids. V lost 8 bases, J lost 7 bases, and 6 bases lay in between. CDR3 in amino acids: CASGEQPQHF. CDR3 in DNA: TGTGCCAGCGGGGAGCAGCCCCAGCATTTT.

The chain recombines TRBV2 with TRBJ1-3; maybe TRBD1 (6 bases). Trimming removed 7 bases at V and 4 bases at J, with 20 bases between. The CDR3 covers 16 residues. Germline V gene data show CDR1 as SNHLY and CDR2 as FYNNEI. The CDR3 DNA follows: TGTGCCAGCATCGAGCGGGGACACCGAACAGGAAACACCATATATTTT. Translation gives CASIERGHRTGNTIYF.

The chain combines TRBV28 with TRBJ2-1; D perhaps matches TRBD2 (5 bases). This CDR3 region has 11 residues. Germline CDR1 reads MDHEN; CDR2 reads SYDVKM. Trimming stripped 9 bases from V and 6 bases from J, with 9 bases between. Here the CDR3 DNA reads TGTGCCAGTAAGGACTTCAATGAGCAGTTCTTC. Residues: CASKDFNEQFF.

The chain joins TRBV5-4 to TRBJ1-1; D unresolved. This CDR3 is built from 13 residues. The V end lost 4 bases, the J end lost 4 bases, and 11 bases lay between the germline ends. The germline gives CDR1 SGHNT, CDR2 YYREEE (reference sequence). CDR3 amino acids: CASSPPRGTEAFF. CDR3 nucleotide sequence: TGTGCCAGCAGCCCCCCTCGAGGCACTGAAGCTTTCTTT.

This chain joins TRBV6-5 and TRBJ1-4, with TRBD1 matching 10 bases. The length of the CDR3 is 15 residues. Trimming cost V 6 bases and J 3 bases; bases outside gene matches: 4. In germline, CDR1 is MNHEY, CDR2 SVGAGI. CDR3 residues: CASSDRGLANEKLFF. As DNA, the CDR3 is TGTGCCAGCAGCGACAGGGGGCTAGCTAATGAAAAACTGTTTTTT.

The chain joins TRBV6-5 to TRBJ1-4, with 7 nucleotides matching TRBD1. From germline, CDR1 is MNHEY and CDR2 SVGAGI. After removal of 5 bases from V and 3 bases from J, the junction contained 6 bases not matched to a gene. The CDR3 loop spans 15 amino acids. The CDR3 loop is CASSNRDSSNEKLFF. CDR3 nucleotide sequence: TGTGCCAGCAGTAATCGGGACAGCTCTAATGAAAAACTGTTTTTT.

This clone came up once. This chain connects TRBV18 to TRBJ1-1; D ambiguous. Per germline, CDR1 KGHSH and CDR2 LQKENI. The CDR3 is 13 amino acids. V lost 2 bases and J 1 base, leaving 5 bases between the germline ends. For the CDR3, the DNA is TGTGCCAGCTCACCATGGCAGAACACTGAAGCTTTCTTT. Translating gives CASSPWQNTEAFF. The variable domain in full, completed from reference TRBV18 and TRBJ1-1, reads NAGVMQNPRHLVRRRGQEARLRCSPMKGHSHVYWYRQLPEEGLKFMVYLQKENIIDESGMPKERFSAEFPKEGPSILRIQQVVRGDSAAYFCASSPWQNTEAFFGQGTRLTVV.